What follows is one TCR beta chain and its context. Its specificity is unknown. PCR was performed a second time for roughly 6 to 12 cycles using a sample-barcoded 5' primer and a J-beta primer mix. TCRdb independently ran MiXCR on the 5' RACE reads; one entry per CDR3 protein. The sample has a few hundred thousand distinct CDR3 sequences, roughly half seen once. The sample is drawn from a study of blood T cells in healthy people across ages. Study findings and constraints: Diversity of TCR beta correlated strongly with naive T cell percentage. PBMC samples, being unsorted, prevented any conclusive comparison of naive and antigen-experienced cells.

Germline V gene lookup returns CDR1 DFQATT and CDR2 SNEGSKA (reference sequence). This CDR3 comprises 18 residues. V was pared by 2 bases and J by 4 bases, with 11 bases of the junction left unmatched. The V and J genes are TRBV20-1 and TRBJ2-7, with 16 bases matching TRBD2. The TCR was taken from a man aged 60 to 69 in good health. The sequenced sample consisted of blood. For the CDR3, the DNA is TGCAGTGCTAGACTAGGGACTAGCGGGAGGGCCTCCACTTACGAGCAGTACTTC. Residues: CSARLGTSGRASTYEQYF.